These T cell receptor beta chains were read from a single sample in a study of identical twins. TCRdb itself ran the 5' RACE reads through MiXCR, one entry per CDR3 protein. The repertoire consists of hundreds of thousands of distinct CDR3 sequences, with around a sixth occurring once and the leading ten covering about an eighth. These data were also reused for a study on T cells expressing NK-cell markers.

Sequenced sample: PBMCs. These receptors all stem from a woman younger than 30 in good health. CDR3s include the opening cysteine and the closing phenylalanine or tryptophan. A D gene is named only where the DNA matches it firmly. Clone size is not always given. Where it is, it says once, few, many or a class for expanded clones.

D gene	CDR3 length	clone size	J gene	V gene	CDR3 protein	CDR3 DNA
NA	11	NA	TRBJ2-7	TRBV7-9	CASSPASEQYF	TGTGCCAGCAGCCCCGCCAGCGAGCAGTACTTC
NA	15	NA	TRBJ2-1	TRBV7-2	CASRAGTGTYNEQFF	TGTGCCAGCAGGGCCGGGACGGGTACCTACAATGAGCAGTTCTTC
NA	14	many	TRBJ2-5	TRBV20-1	CSAAGRDVGETQYF	TGCAGTGCCGCCGGGCGGGACGTTGGAGAGACCCAGTACTTC
TRBD2	16	NA	TRBJ2-1	TRBV10-1	CASSGTLAGVPREQFF	TGCGCCAGCAGTGGTACCCTAGCGGGAGTGCCGCGTGAGCAGTTCTTC
NA	15	few	TRBJ2-1	TRBV6-5	CASSNSAAYHNEQFF	TGTGCCAGCAGTAACTCGGCGGCTTACCACAATGAGCAGTTCTTC
NA	13	few	TRBJ1-1	TRBV7-2	CASSLGSYTEAFF	TGTGCCAGCAGCTTAGGTAGCTACACTGAAGCTTTCTTT
NA	13	NA	TRBJ1-2	TRBV15	CATSRDNESGYTF	TGTGCCACCAGCAGAGATAACGAGAGTGGCTACACCTTC
NA	17	NA	TRBJ2-3	TRBV18	CASSPFRAVTSTDTQYF	TGTGCCAGCTCACCATTTAGGGCAGTGACTAGCACAGATACGCAGTATTTT
NA	12	NA	TRBJ2-3	TRBV29-1	CSVDSYADTQYF	TGCAGCGTTGACTCCTACGCAGATACGCAGTATTTT
TRBD1	14	NA	TRBJ2-1	TRBV6-1	CASRAGTGFNEQFF	TGTGCCAGCAGAGCCGGGACAGGGTTCAATGAGCAGTTCTTC
NA	16	NA	TRBJ2-7	TRBV12-5	CASGPGHSVGAYEQYF	TGTGCTAGTGGCCCAGGTCACTCAGTCGGCGCCTACGAGCAGTACTTC
NA	14	NA	TRBJ2-5	TRBV20-1	CSASFAGAQETQYF	TGCAGTGCTAGTTTCGCGGGGGCCCAAGAGACCCAGTACTTC
NA	17	many	TRBJ1-1	TRBV11-3	CASSLDWGRGVNTEAFF	TGTGCCAGCAGCTTAGATTGGGGTCGGGGGGTGAACACTGAAGCTTTCTTT
NA	16	NA	TRBJ2-7	TRBV27	CASSTSRTVLSYEHYF	TGTGCCAGCAGTACCTCACGGACTGTCCTCTCCTACGAGCATTACTTC
TRBD2	14	NA	TRBJ2-2	TRBV20-1	CTAVGLAATGELFF	TGCACCGCCGTTGGACTAGCAGCCACCGGGGAGCTGTTTTTT
NA	14	many	TRBJ2-1	TRBV5-1	CASSTGQTYNEQFF	TGCGCCAGCAGCACTGGACAGACCTACAATGAGCAGTTCTTC
NA	17	few	TRBJ1-1	TRBV7-9	CASSLAFQGRMNTEAFF	TGTGCCAGCAGCTTAGCGTTCCAGGGGAGAATGAACACTGAAGCTTTCTTT
NA	12	NA	TRBJ2-3	TRBV7-9	CASLAPTDTQYF	TGTGCCAGCTTGGCCCCCACGGATACGCAGTATTTT
NA	16	few	TRBJ2-3	TRBV6-5	CASSYTDREITDTQYF	TGTGCCAGCAGTTATACCGACAGAGAAATAACAGATACGCAGTATTTT
NA	14	few	TRBJ2-5	TRBV5-1	CASSLEWDLETQYF	TGCGCCAGCAGCTTGGAATGGGACCTAGAGACCCAGTACTTC